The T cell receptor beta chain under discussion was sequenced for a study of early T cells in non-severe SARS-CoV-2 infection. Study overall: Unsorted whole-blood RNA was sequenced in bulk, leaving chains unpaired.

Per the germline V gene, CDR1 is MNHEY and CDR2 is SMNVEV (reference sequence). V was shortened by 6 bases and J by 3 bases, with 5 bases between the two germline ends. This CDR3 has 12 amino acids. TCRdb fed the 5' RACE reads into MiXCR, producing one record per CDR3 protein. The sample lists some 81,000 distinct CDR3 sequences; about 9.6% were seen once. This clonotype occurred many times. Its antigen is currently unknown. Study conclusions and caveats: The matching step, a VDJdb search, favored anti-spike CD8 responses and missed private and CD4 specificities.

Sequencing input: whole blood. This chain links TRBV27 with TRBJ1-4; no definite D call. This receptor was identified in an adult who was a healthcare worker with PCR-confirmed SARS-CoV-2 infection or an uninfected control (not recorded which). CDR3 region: CASRRANEKLFF. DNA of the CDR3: TGTGCCAGCAGGAGGGCTAATGAAAAACTGTTTTTT.